This T cell receptor beta chain emerged from a study of cytomegalovirus exposure and HLA in healthy donors. It was with 60 Vbeta and 13 Jbeta primers that the PCR ran. The method was immunoSEQ multiplex PCR; TCRdb's version includes in-frame clones alone and lacks a portion of them. The top ten hold 2% to 2.5% of the sample, which has 110,000 to 150,000 clones, over 55% seen once. Comment on this clone: What it binds is not known.

Study-wide findings and caveats: Researchers counted 150 to 200 TCR beta chains as cytomegalovirus-associated. Follow-up analysis later connected one missense variant in DCLRE1C with trimming of TCR beta V- and J-genes.

These donors, healthy bone marrow donors, were studied. CDR3 size: 12 residues. The germline V gene encodes CDR1 MNHNS and CDR2 SASEGT. Trimming shortened V by 6 bases and J by 7 bases, and 7 bases separated the two germline ends. The source of this sequence is a man aged 35-49 years in good health and CMV-seronegative. This sequence joins TRBV6-1 and TRBJ1-6; D call uncertain. Material for sequencing was PBMCs. CDR3 DNA sequence: TGTGCCAGCAGCCTAGCCAATTCACCCCTCCACTTT. This sequence encodes CASSLANSPLHF.